This T cell receptor beta chain was found in a study of cytomegalovirus exposure and HLA in healthy donors. As regards this clone: The antigen is unknown.

This CDR3 is built from 18 residues. Study-level findings and limits: The investigators catalogued 150 to 200 TCR beta chains as cytomegalovirus-associated.

The PCR was carried out with 60 Vbeta primers and 13 Jbeta primers. Profiled with immunoSEQ multiplex PCR; TCRdb holds only in-frame clones, not every one. Among approximately 120,000 clones listed, 75% to 90% were seen once. Source material: PBMCs. The gene calls are TRBV21-1 and TRBJ1-5; the table's D call, TRBD1, was not checked against the DNA. TRBV21-1 is noted as a pseudogene. This TCR came from a woman in her thirties in good health and CMV-seropositive. Here the CDR3 DNA reads TGTGCCAGCAGCAAAGATCTAGGAAGGACAGGGAGTAATCAGCCCCAGCATTTT. Its translation: CASSKDLGRTGSNQPQHF.